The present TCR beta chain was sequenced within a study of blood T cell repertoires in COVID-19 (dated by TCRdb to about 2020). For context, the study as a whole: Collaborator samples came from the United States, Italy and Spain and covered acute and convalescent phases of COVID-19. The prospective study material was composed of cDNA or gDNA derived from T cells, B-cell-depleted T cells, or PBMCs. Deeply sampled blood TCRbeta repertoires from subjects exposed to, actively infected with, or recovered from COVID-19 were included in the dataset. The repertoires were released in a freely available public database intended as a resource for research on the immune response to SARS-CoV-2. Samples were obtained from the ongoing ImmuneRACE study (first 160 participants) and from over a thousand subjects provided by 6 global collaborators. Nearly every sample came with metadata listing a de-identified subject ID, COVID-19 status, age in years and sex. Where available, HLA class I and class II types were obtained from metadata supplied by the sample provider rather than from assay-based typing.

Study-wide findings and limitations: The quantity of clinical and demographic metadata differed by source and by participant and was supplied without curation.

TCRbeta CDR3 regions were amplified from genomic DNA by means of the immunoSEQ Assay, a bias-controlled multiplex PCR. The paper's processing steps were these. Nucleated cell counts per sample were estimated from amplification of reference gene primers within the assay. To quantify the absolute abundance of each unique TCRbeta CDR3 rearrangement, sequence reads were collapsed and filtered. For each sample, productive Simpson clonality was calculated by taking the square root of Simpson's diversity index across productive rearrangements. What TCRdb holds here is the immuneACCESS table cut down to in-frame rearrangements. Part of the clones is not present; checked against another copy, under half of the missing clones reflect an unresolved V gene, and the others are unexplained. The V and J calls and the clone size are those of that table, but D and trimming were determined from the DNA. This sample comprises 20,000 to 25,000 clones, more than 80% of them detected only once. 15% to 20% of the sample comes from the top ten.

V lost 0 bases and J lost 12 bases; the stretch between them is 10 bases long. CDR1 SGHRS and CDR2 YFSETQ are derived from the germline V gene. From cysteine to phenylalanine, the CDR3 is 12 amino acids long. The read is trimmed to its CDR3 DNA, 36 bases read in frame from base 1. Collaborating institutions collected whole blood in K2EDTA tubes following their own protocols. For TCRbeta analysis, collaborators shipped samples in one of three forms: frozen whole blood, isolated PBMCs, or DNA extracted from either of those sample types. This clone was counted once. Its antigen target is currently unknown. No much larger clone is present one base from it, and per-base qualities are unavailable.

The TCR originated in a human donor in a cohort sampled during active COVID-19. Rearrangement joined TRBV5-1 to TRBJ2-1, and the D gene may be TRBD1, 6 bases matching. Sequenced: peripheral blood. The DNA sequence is TGCGCCAGCAGCTTGGTCCGGACAGCGCAGTTCTTC. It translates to CASSLVRTAQFF.